Detailed here is one T cell receptor (beta chain). What it recognizes is unknown. This entry comes from a study of cytomegalovirus exposure and HLA in healthy donors. General observations from the study: Productive rates of about 90% or about 30% were seen for most TCR beta V segments in an earlier analysis.

PCR involved 60 Vbeta and 13 Jbeta primers. Here immunoSEQ multiplex PCR was the method, and the copy in TCRdb shows in-frame clones only, minus some. The sample contains approximately 170,000 clones, around three quarters of which appear only once. Trimming at V came to 5 bases and at J to 2 bases, leaving 15 bases not matched to a gene. The germline V gene has CDR1 SGHNT and CDR2 YENEEA. This CDR3 comprises 18 residues. Sequenced material: PBMCs. The TCR sequence derives from a young woman in good health and CMV-seronegative. The chain couples TRBV11-3 to TRBJ2-5; 9 bases map to TRBD1. CDR3 in amino acids: CASSQGQGSSDLQETQYF. CDR3 nucleotides: TGTGCCAGCAGCCAGGGACAGGGCTCCTCTGATCTACAAGAGACCCAGTACTTC.